These 21 T cell receptor beta chains came from one sample sequenced in a study of shared clonotypes between healthy human individuals. CD45RO-negative cells were positively selected for CCR7, leaving out terminally differentiated effector memory CD45RA+ cells. The table came from immunoSEQ multiplex PCR; TCRdb's copy has only in-frame clones and leaves some out. The table lists just over 2,000,000 clones, about 95% of them singletons. Sequenced input: naive CD8+ T cells sorted from blood. These receptors came from a man younger than 30 in good health.

This sequence joins TRBV6-1 and TRBJ2-7, with D maybe TRBD1 (6 bases). Germline CDR1 is MNHNS and CDR2 is SASEGT. The CDR3 runs 11 residues. Here the CDR3 DNA reads TGTAAAAAACAGGGTAGCTACGAGCAGTACTTC. Protein sequence: CKKQGSYEQYF.

This chain links TRBV25-1 with TRBJ2-7; D remains ambiguous. The CDR3 sequence is 16 residues long. Trimming removed 5 bases from V and 3 bases from J, with 20 bases in between. Germline CDR1 MGHDK, CDR2 SYGVNS. In DNA form, the CDR3 reads TGTGCCAGCAGTAGCCATTCGGTTCCCCCTCTCTACGAGCAGTACTTC. Protein: CASSSHSVPPLYEQYF.

The chain couples TRBV5-6 to TRBJ2-3; 12 positions match TRBD2. V gave up 2 bases and J gave up 2 bases; unmatched junction bases: 3. There are 16 residues in the CDR3. CDR1 and CDR2 (germline): SGHDT, YYEEEE. The CDR3 protein is CASSFASGRATDTQYF. The CDR3 DNA sequence: TGTGCCAGCAGCTTCGCTAGCGGGAGGGCCACAGATACGCAGTATTTT.

The V gene is TRBV6-1, the J gene TRBJ2-1; TRBD2 might be the D (6 bases). V lost 5 bases and J lost 9, with 17 bases in between. Germline V gene lookup returns CDR1 MNHNS and CDR2 SASEGT. This CDR3 is 14 amino acids long. The CDR3: CASSSGSARVEQFF. Here the CDR3 DNA reads TGTGCCAGCAGTTCCGGGAGCGCCCGCGTTGAGCAGTTCTTC.

The rearrangement joins TRBV10-2 to TRBJ1-5, with D possibly being TRBD1 (5 bases). V shed 6 bases and J shed 0 bases, with 6 bases lying between them. Germline CDR1 reads WSHSY; CDR2 reads SAAADI. The CDR3 extends over 13 amino acids. CDR3 bases: TGCGCCAGCAGACAGGATAGCAATCAGCCCCAGCATTTT. Residues: CASRQDSNQPQHF.

In its sample, this clone was seen once. V usage is TRBV7-2 and J usage is TRBJ2-7; tentatively, D is TRBD1 (5 bases). The CDR3 extends over 15 amino acids. Germline V CDR1 and CDR2: SGHTA, FQGNSA. With 5 bases removed from V and 3 bases from J, the gap between germline ends came to 17 bases. The CDR3: CASSPEQGTIYEQYF. In nucleotides, the CDR3 is TGTGCCAGCAGCCCCGAGCAGGGAACAATCTACGAGCAGTACTTC.

This chain links TRBV15 with TRBJ2-1; 9 bases match TRBD2. The CDR3 is 15 amino acids. Germline V lookup: CDR1 LNHNV, CDR2 YYDKDF (reference sequence). The trim removed 5 bases at V and 8 bases at J, leaving 10 bases unmatched. CDR3: CATSFEGREGHEQFF. The CDR3 nucleotides are TGTGCCACCAGCTTCGAGGGGCGGGAGGGCCATGAGCAGTTCTTC.

The chain employs TRBV9 and TRBJ1-6; the D gene is possibly TRBD1 (5 bases). CDR3 length: 15 amino acids. Trimming removed 2 bases from V and 4 bases from J, with 10 bases in between. The germline gives CDR1 SGDLS, CDR2 YYNGEE. CDR3 coding DNA: TGTGCCAGCAGCGTCAACGGGGGTTATAATTCACCCCTCCACTTT. Translated: CASSVNGGYNSPLHF.

This chain joins TRBV6-6 and TRBJ2-2; 7 positions match TRBD1. There are 16 residues in the CDR3. CDR1 is MNHNY and CDR2 is SVGAGI in the germline V gene (reference sequence). Germline trimming cut 2 bases from V and 1 base from J; bases unmatched to any gene: 4. The CDR3: CASSYETGLNTGELFF. For the CDR3, the DNA is TGTGCCAGCAGTTACGAGACAGGGTTGAACACCGGGGAGCTGTTTTTT.

This clone showed up just once. This chain uses TRBV5-4 with TRBJ2-7; 8 nucleotides match TRBD2. Germline values: CDR1 SGHNT, CDR2 YYREEE (reference sequence). Unmatched junction bases numbered 7, after V lost 2 bases and J lost 3 bases. CDR3 size: 15 residues. The CDR3 protein is CASSFFGGALYEQYF. As DNA, the CDR3 is TGTGCCAGCAGCTTCTTCGGGGGGGCCCTCTACGAGCAGTACTTC.

This chain connects TRBV5-1 to TRBJ2-7; 14 nucleotides line up with TRBD2. CDR1 is SGHRS, CDR2 YFSETQ, per germline. This CDR3 has 16 residues. After removal of 3 bases from V and 3 bases from J, the junction contained 5 bases not matched to a gene. The CDR3 DNA reads TGCGCCAGCAGCTCCGGGACTAGCGGGAGCAGCTACGAGCAGTACTTC. Protein product: CASSSGTSGSSYEQYF. Together with reference TRBV5-1 and TRBJ2-7, the CDR3 gives the full variable domain: KAGVTQTPRYLIKTRGQQVTLSCSPISGHRSVSWYQQTPGQGLQFLFEYFSETQRNKGNFPGRFSGRQFSNSRSEMNVSTLELGDSALYLCASSSGTSGSSYEQYFGPGTRLTVT.

V is TRBV5-1 and J is TRBJ2-3, with D possibly being TRBD2 (6 bases). CDR3 length equals 15 residues. Trimming removed 3 bases at V and 4 bases at J, with 15 bases between. Germline lookup yields CDR1 SGHRS and CDR2 YFSETQ. The CDR3 loop reads CASSYTGTDADTQYF. DNA for the CDR3: TGCGCCAGCAGCTATACCGGGACTGACGCAGATACGCAGTATTTT.

The chain employs TRBV29-1 and TRBJ2-5; perhaps TRBD2 as D (6 bases). Trimming stripped 6 bases from V and 2 bases from J, with 16 bases between. The CDR3 totals 14 residues. Germline CDR1 and CDR2: SQVTM and ANQGSEA. This CDR3 is CSVAHWGEQETQYF. CDR3 sequence (DNA): TGCAGCGTAGCCCATTGGGGGGAACAAGAGACCCAGTACTTC. The full variable domain, with the rest looked up from reference TRBV29-1 and TRBJ2-5, is SAVISQKPSRDICQRGTSLTIQCQVDSQVTMMFWYRQQPGQSLTLIATANQGSEATYESGFVIDKFPISRPNLTFSTLTVSNMSPEDSSIYLCSVAHWGEQETQYFGPGTRLLVL.

V is TRBV28 and J is TRBJ2-5; 15 nucleotides align to TRBD2. CDR1 and CDR2 from the germline V gene are MDHEN and SYDVKM. CDR3 length: 16 amino acids. V lost 6 bases to trimming and J lost 2 bases; unmatched junction nucleotides: 4. This CDR3 is CASSTGLAGGQETQYF. The CDR3 bases are TGTGCCAGCAGCACAGGACTAGCGGGGGGGCAAGAGACCCAGTACTTC.

With respect to this clone: This sample also contains other DNA sequences that code for the same CDR3. CDR3 in DNA: TGTGCCAGCAGTTTAGGACAGGGGGTTGGCGAGCAGTACTTC. Translation: CASSLGQGVGEQYF. V usage is TRBV27 and J usage is TRBJ2-7, with 10 positions matching TRBD1. CDR1 and CDR2 from the germline V gene are MNHEY and SMNVEV (reference sequence). J was trimmed by 6 bases and V by 2 bases; bases with no gene match: 4. The CDR3 length is 14 residues.

The table lists this clone with a count of one. The rearrangement links TRBV19 to TRBJ1-1; D possibly corresponds to TRBD1 (5 bases). Per the germline V gene, CDR1 is LNHDA and CDR2 is SQIVND (reference sequence). CDR3 length: 13 residues. V lost 7 bases and J 1 base, leaving 10 bases between the germline ends. This chain's CDR3 is CASILQGNTEAFF. The DNA for the CDR3 is TGTGCCAGTATTCTCCAGGGGAACACTGAAGCTTTCTTT.

This clone is a singleton in its sample. The V and J genes are TRBV30 and TRBJ1-1; TRBD1 might be the D (6 bases). V lost 5 bases and J 8 bases, leaving 15 bases between the germline ends. The length of the CDR3 is 12 residues. Germline assignment: CDR1 GTSNPN and CDR2 SVGIG (reference sequence). This chain's CDR3 is CAWLQGYREAFF. The CDR3 DNA follows: TGTGCCTGGCTACAGGGATATCGGGAAGCTTTCTTT.

The chain is built from TRBV7-3 and TRBJ2-7; the match to TRBD1 covers 9 bases. Germline V gene sequence: CDR1 SGHTA, CDR2 FQGTGA. The CDR3 is 15 amino acids. The junction had 8 bases not matched to a gene; V was cut back by 4 bases and J by 4 bases. Written as DNA, the CDR3 is TGTGCCAGCAGCTCAACCGGGACAGGGACTTACGAGCAGTACTTC. This gives the protein CASSSTGTGTYEQYF.

The CDR3 sequence: CASSLSDRGLGNEQFF. The CDR3 region has the DNA TGTGCCAGCAGCTTGTCCGACAGGGGGCTGGGCAATGAGCAGTTCTTC. The chain recombines TRBV5-6 with TRBJ2-1, with TRBD1 matching over 10 bases. The CDR3 extends over 16 amino acids. CDR1 and CDR2 from the germline V gene are SGHDT and YYEEEE. J gave up 6 bases and V 1 base, and 7 bases lay outside the gene matches.

The J gene is TRBJ1-6, the V gene TRBV19; tentative D call: TRBD1 (5 bases). CDR3 length: 20 residues. The germline CDR1 and CDR2 sequences are LNHDA and SQIVND (reference sequence). V gave up 4 bases and J gave up 6 bases, with 28 bases separating them. CDR3 protein: CASSTPKWWTENQGNSPLHF. DNA of the CDR3: TGTGCCAGTAGTACACCTAAATGGTGGACGGAAAACCAGGGTAATTCACCCCTCCACTTT.

CDR3 DNA: TGCGCCAGCAGCCACCCTAGCGGGGGCGCGGGGTGGGACCTACGATTAGAGCAGTACTTC. This gives the protein CASSHPSGGAGWDLRLEQYF. The V call is TRBV4-1, the J call TRBJ2-7; 10 nucleotides match TRBD2. The CDR3 consists of 20 residues. J gave up 7 bases and V 3 bases, and 24 bases lay outside the gene matches. CDR1 and CDR2 from the germline V gene are MGHRA and YSYEKL.